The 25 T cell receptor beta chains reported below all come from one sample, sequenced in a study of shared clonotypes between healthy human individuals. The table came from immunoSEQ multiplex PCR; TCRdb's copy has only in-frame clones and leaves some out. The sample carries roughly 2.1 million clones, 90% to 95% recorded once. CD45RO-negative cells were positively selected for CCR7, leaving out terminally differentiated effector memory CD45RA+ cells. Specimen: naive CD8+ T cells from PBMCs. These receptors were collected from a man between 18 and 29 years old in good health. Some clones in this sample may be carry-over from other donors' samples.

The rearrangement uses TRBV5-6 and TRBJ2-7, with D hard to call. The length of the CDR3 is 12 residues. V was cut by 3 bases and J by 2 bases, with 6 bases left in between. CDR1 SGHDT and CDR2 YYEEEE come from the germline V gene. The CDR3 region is CASSSVPYEQYF. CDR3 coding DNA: TGTGCCAGCAGCTCTGTACCCTACGAGCAGTACTTC.

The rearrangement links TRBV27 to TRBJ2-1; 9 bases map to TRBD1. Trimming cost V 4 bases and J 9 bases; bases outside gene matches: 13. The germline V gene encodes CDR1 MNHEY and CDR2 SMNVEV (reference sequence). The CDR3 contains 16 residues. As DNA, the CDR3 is TGTGCCAGCAGTTCGATACAGGGGGCCCCCGGAAGTGAGCAGTTCTTC. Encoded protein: CASSSIQGAPGSEQFF.

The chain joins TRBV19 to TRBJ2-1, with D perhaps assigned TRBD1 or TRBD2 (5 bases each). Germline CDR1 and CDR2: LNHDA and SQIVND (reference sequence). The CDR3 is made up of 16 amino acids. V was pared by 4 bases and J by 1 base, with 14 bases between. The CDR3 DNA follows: TGTGCCAGTAGTAGGGACGGTGGGGGTTCCTACAATGAGCAGTTCTTC. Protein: CASSRDGGGSYNEQFF.

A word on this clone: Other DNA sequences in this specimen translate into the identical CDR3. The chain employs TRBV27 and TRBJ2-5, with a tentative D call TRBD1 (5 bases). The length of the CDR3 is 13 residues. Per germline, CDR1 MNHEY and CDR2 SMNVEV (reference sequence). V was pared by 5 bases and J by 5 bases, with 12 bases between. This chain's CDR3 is CASSGRSGETQYF. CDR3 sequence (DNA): TGTGCCAGCAGTGGAAGATCAGGGGAGACCCAGTACTTC.

CDR3 nucleotides: TGTGCCAGCACACACACCCGGGAGGGCACATTGAACACTGAAGCTTTCTTT. It is translated as CASTHTREGTLNTEAFF. The chain combines TRBV25-1 with TRBJ1-1, with no clear D. CDR1 MGHDK and CDR2 SYGVNS come from the germline V gene. Between the trimmed V and J ends, which lost 7 bases and 0 bases, there was a span of 21 bases. The CDR3 has 17 residues.

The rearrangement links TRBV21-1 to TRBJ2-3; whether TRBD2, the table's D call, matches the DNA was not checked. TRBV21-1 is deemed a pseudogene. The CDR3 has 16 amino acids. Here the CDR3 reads CASSKERLAGGHTQYF. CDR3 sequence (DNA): TGTGCCAGCAGCAAAGAAAGACTAGCGGGAGGTCACACGCAGTATTTT.

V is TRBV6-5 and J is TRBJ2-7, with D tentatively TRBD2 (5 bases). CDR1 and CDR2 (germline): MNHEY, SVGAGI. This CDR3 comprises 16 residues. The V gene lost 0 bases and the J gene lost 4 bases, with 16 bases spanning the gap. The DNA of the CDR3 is TGTGCCAGCAGTTACTCGACCGGGGATGGCCCGTACGAGCAGTACTTC. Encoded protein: CASSYSTGDGPYEQYF.

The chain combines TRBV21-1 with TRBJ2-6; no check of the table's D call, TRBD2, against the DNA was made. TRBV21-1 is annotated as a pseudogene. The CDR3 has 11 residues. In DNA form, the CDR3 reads TGTGCCAATCGGGGGGCCAACGTCCTGACTTTC. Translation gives CANRGANVLTF.

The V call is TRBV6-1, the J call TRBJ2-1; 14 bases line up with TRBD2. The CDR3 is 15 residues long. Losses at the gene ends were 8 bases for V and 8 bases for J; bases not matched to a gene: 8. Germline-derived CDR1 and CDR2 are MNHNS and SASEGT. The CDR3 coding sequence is TGTGCCAGCTCAAGACTAGCGGGAGGGCGCGATGAGCAGTTCTTC. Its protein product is CASSRLAGGRDEQFF.

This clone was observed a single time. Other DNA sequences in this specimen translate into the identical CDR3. CDR3 region: CSGTGMNTEAFF. The CDR3 DNA reads as TGCAGCGGGACAGGGATGAACACTGAAGCTTTCTTT. The J gene is TRBJ1-1, the V gene TRBV29-1; 8 bases agree with TRBD1. Trimming cost V 7 bases and J 0 bases; bases outside gene matches: 1. Per germline, CDR1 SQVTM and CDR2 ANQGSEA. CDR3 length: 12 residues.

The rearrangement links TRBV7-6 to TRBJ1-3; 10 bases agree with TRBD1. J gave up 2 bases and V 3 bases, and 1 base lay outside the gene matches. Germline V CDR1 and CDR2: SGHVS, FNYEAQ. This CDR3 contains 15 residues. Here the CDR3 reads CASSFDRGPGNTIYF. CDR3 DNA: TGTGCCAGCAGCTTTGACAGGGGGCCTGGAAACACCATATATTTT.

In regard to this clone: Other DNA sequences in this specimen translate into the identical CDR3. Here the CDR3 DNA reads TGTGCCAGCAGTCCCGGACTAGCGGGAACCTACGAGCAGTACTTC. This translates into CASSPGLAGTYEQYF. The chain employs TRBV27 and TRBJ2-7, with 12 bases lining up with TRBD2. Per the germline V gene, CDR1 is MNHEY and CDR2 is SMNVEV (reference sequence). V was clipped by 5 bases and J by 2 bases; unmatched bases: 4. CDR3 size: 15 residues.

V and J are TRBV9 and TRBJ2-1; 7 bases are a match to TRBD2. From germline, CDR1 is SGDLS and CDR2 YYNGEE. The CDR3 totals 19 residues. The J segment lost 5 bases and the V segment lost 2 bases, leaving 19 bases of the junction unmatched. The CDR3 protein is CASSVHNYPTSQPNNEQFF. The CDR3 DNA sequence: TGTGCCAGCAGCGTCCACAATTACCCGACTAGCCAACCTAACAATGAGCAGTTCTTC.

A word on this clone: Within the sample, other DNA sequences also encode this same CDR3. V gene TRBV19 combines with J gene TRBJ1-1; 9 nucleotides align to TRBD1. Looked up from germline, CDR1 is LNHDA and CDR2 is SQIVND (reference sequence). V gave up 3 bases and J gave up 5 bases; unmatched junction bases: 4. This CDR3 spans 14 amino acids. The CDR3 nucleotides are TGTGCCAGTAGTATTGGACAGGGGTCAACTGAAGCTTTCTTT. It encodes CASSIGQGSTEAFF.

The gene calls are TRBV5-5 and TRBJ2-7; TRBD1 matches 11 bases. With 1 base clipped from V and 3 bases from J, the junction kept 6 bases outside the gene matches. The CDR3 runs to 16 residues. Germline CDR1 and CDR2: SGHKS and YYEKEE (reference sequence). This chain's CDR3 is CASSLFRDRGVYEQYF. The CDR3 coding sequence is TGTGCCAGCAGCTTGTTTCGGGACAGGGGGGTCTACGAGCAGTACTTC.

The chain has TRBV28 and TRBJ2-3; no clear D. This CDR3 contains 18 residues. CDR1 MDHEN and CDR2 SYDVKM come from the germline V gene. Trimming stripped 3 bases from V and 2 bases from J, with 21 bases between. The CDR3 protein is CASSFRSWGYGSTDTQYF. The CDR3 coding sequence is TGTGCCAGCAGTTTTCGGTCTTGGGGTTACGGTTCCACAGATACGCAGTATTTT.

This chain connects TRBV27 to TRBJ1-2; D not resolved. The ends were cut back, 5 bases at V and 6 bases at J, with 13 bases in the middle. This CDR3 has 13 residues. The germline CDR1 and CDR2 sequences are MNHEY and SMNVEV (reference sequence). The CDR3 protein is CASSTRESHGYTF. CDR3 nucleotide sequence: TGTGCCAGCAGTACACGGGAGAGCCATGGCTACACCTTC.

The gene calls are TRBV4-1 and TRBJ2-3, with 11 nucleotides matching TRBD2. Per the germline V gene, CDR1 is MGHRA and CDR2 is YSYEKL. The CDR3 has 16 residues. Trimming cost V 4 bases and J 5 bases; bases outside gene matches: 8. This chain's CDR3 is CASSRSSGRALDTQYF. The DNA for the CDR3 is TGCGCCAGCAGCCGTAGTAGCGGGAGGGCCCTAGATACGCAGTATTTT.

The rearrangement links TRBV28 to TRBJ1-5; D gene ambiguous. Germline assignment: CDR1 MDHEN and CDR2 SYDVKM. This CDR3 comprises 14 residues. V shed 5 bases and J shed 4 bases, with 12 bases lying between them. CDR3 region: CASSIRTGNQPQHF. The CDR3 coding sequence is TGTGCCAGCAGTATCCGGACGGGGAATCAGCCCCAGCATTTT.

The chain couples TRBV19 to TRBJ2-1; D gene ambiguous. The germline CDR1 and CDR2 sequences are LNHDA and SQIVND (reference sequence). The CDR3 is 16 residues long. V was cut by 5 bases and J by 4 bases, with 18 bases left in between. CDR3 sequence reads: CASSLSHSSIYNEQFF. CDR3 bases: TGTGCCAGTAGTCTCTCGCACTCTTCAATATACAATGAGCAGTTCTTC.

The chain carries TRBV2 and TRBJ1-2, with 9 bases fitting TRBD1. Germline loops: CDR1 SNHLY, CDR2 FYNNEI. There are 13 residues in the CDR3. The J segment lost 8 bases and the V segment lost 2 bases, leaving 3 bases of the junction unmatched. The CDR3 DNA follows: TGTGCCAGCAGTGAACGGACAGGGGACGGCTACACCTTC. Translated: CASSERTGDGYTF.

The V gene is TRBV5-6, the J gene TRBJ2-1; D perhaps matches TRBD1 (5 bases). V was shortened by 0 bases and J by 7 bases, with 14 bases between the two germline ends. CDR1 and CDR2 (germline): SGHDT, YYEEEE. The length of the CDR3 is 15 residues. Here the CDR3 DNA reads TGTGCCAGCAGCTTGGTGGGCCAGGGCAAGAATGAGCAGTTCTTC. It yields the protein CASSLVGQGKNEQFF. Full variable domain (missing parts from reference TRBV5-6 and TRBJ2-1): DAGVTQSPTHLIKTRGQQVTLRCSPKSGHDTVSWYQQALGQGPQFIFQYYEEEERQRGNFPDRFSGHQFPNYSSELNVNALLLGDSALYLCASSLVGQGKNEQFFGPGTRLTVL.

The CDR3 loop reads CASRSFLEQYF. As DNA, the CDR3 is TGTGCCAGCAGGTCCTTTCTCGAGCAGTACTTC. The chain joins TRBV27 to TRBJ2-7; D is unresolved. Germline CDR1 reads MNHEY; CDR2 reads SMNVEV (reference sequence). V dropped 6 bases and J dropped 6 bases, with 9 bases sitting between them. The CDR3 loop spans 11 amino acids.

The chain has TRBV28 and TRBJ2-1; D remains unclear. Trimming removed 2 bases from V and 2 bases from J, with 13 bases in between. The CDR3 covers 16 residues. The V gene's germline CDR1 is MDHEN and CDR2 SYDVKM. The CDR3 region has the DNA TGTGCCAGCAGTTTAACCCCCGGCCAAGCCTACAATGAGCAGTTCTTC. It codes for CASSLTPGQAYNEQFF. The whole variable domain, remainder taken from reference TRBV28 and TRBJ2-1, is DVKVTQSSRYLVKRTGEKVFLECVQDMDHENMFWYRQDPGLGLRLIYFSYDVKMKEKGDIPEGYSVSREKKERFSLILESASTNQTSMYLCASSLTPGQAYNEQFFGPGTRLTVL.

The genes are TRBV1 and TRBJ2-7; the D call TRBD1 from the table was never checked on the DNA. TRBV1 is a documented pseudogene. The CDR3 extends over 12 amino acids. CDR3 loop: CTSSQTAYEQYF. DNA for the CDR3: TGCACCAGCAGCCAAACAGCCTACGAGCAGTACTTC.